This TCR beta chain stems from a study of CD4 T cells in relation to SARS-CoV-2 and coronaviruses. On the study more broadly: ViraFEST: roughly 10-day antigen culture of PBMCs, then TCR beta CDR3 sequencing. Negative control cultures got HIV-1 Nef peptides or no peptide.

Repertoires were generated with immunoSEQ multiplex PCR, while TCRdb's copy carries only in-frame clones and drops some. This sample yields some 14,000 clones, of which roughly 72% are seen a single time; about 25% belongs to the top ten. This clone is large (0.1 to 1%) by share. Its specificity is unknown. Unexposed donor CD4+ T cells date from about 2011-2018, before the COVID-19 pandemic. Isolation of CD4+ T cells took place after approximately eleven days in culture. This sequence was found in a human donor in good health. Source material: CD4+ T cells from PBMCs, cultured in vitro.

This CDR3 is CASSIVAQGSEKLFF. CDR3 bases: TGTGCCAGTAGTATAGTCGCTCAGGGAAGTGAAAAACTGTTTTTT. The genes are TRBV19 and TRBJ1-4; maybe TRBD1 (5 bases). CDR1 and CDR2 (germline): LNHDA, SQIVND (reference sequence). The V end was cut by 1 base, the J end by 7 bases, with 13 bases between. The CDR3 extends over 15 amino acids.